The rows below give T cell receptor beta chains drawn from one sample of a study of technical replicates of blood from a few donors. The assay was immunoSEQ multiplex PCR, and TCRdb's table has in-frame clones only and misses some. This sample yields about 69,000 clones, of which 75% to 90% are seen a single time; roughly 4.8% belongs to the top ten. The sequencing sample was made of PBMCs. All receptors derive from a human donor in good health. Some clones in this sample may be carry-over from other donors' samples. Each CDR3 is given with its conserved first and last residue. Each record gives: clone size, J gene, V gene, D gene, CDR3 DNA, CDR3 protein. A D gene is named only where the DNA matches it firmly. The size of a clone is reported for some rows only, either as once, few or many, or as a class for expanded clones.

once | TRBJ2-1 | TRBV4-2 | TRBD2 | TGTGCCAGCAGCCAAGTCCAGCGGGGGGGCTCAGACAATGAGCAGTTCTTC | CASSQVQRGGSDNEQFF
- | TRBJ1-2 | TRBV10-3 | TRBD1 | TGTGCCATCAGGGAGGGGGCCAACGGCTACACCTTC | CAIREGANGYTF
few | TRBJ2-5 | TRBV14 | - | TGTGCCAGCAGCCCTTTAGCGGTGGGGGAGACCCAGTACTTC | CASSPLAVGETQYF
once | TRBJ2-2 | TRBV25-1 | - | TGTGCCAGCAGTGTCGGAGTATCCACCGGGGAGCTGTTTTTT | CASSVGVSTGELFF
- | TRBJ2-1 | TRBV5-1 | TRBD2 | TGCGCCAGCAGCCCCCGGGCGGGGGGGATGGGTGAGCAGTTCTTC | CASSPRAGGMGEQFF
- | TRBJ2-7 | TRBV30 | - | TGTGCCTGGAGTGGCGGGTTCGAGCAGTACTTC | CAWSGGFEQYF
once | TRBJ1-1 | TRBV4-3 | - | TGCGCCAGCAGCCACGACAGTTGGTCCACTGAAGCTTTCTTT | CASSHDSWSTEAFF
- | TRBJ2-5 | TRBV27 | TRBD2 | TGTGCCAGCAGTTTAATAGCGGGGAGGGGGAGGGAGACCCAGTACTTC | CASSLIAGRGRETQYF
- | TRBJ2-1 | TRBV7-8 | TRBD2 | TGTGCCAGCAGCTTTCCGGGACTAGGTGGTATTGAGCAGTTCTTC | CASSFPGLGGIEQFF
- | TRBJ2-7 | TRBV5-1 | TRBD1 | TGCGCCAGCAGCTTACAGGGGGCTTGGGACGAGCAGTACTTC | CASSLQGAWDEQYF
- | TRBJ2-7 | TRBV30 | - | TGTGCCTGGAGTGTCGGGGGACTCTTCGAGCAGTACTTC | CAWSVGGLFEQYF
- | TRBJ2-1 | TRBV30 | - | TGTGCCTGGAGTAGCGCGTACAATGAGCAGTTCTTC | CAWSSAYNEQFF
- | TRBJ2-1 | TRBV7-6 | - | TGTGCCAGCAGCTTAGGCGTAGACTCGTACAATGAGCAGTTCTTC | CASSLGVDSYNEQFF
- | TRBJ1-4 | TRBV30 | TRBD1 | TGTGCCTGTGGGACAGGTTTGATTGAAAAACTGTTTTTT | CACGTGLIEKLFF
- | TRBJ1-2 | TRBV12-5 | TRBD1 | TGTGCTAGTGGTTTGGGCGGACAGGGTGTGGGCTATGGCTACACCTTC | CASGLGGQGVGYGYTF
- | TRBJ2-2 | TRBV4-2 | TRBD2 | TGTGCCAGCAGCCAACGACTAGCGCGCGGGGAGCTGTTTTTT | CASSQRLARGELFF
- | TRBJ2-7 | TRBV7-2 | TRBD2 | TGTGCCAGCAGCCGACTAGCGGCAGGGGGCGAGCAGTACTTC | CASSRLAAGGEQYF
- | TRBJ2-7 | TRBV11-1 | - | TGTGCCAGCAGCTTAGGGGACTTCTCCTACGAGCAGTACTTC | CASSLGDFSYEQYF
- | TRBJ2-3 | TRBV2 | TRBD2 | TGTGCCAGCAGTGAAAGGCCGGCGACCGGAACCCGCAGCGGGGGGAGGAATACGCAGTATTTT | CASSERPATGTRSGGRNTQYF
once | TRBJ2-5 | TRBV6-6 | TRBD2 | TGTGCCAGCAAGGCGGGGGGGAGTGAGACCCAGTACTTC | CASKAGGSETQYF
- | TRBJ1-2 | TRBV6-6 | - | TGTGCCAGCAGTTACGCGGCAGGGGCGAACTATGGCTACACCTTC | CASSYAAGANYGYTF
- | TRBJ2-1 | TRBV5-1 | - | TGCGCCAGCAGCTTGGGTGGGACTGGCGGTTATGAGCAGTTCTTC | CASSLGGTGGYEQFF
- | TRBJ2-4 | TRBV6-5 | TRBD2 | TGTGCCAGCAGTTCCGCCGCTAGCGGACAAAACATTCAGTACTTC | CASSSAASGQNIQYF
- | TRBJ2-3 | TRBV5-4 | - | TGTGCCAGCAGCTTGACTCAGAGGGCAGATACGCAGTATTTT | CASSLTQRADTQYF
- | TRBJ2-3 | TRBV5-1 | - | TGCGCCAGCAGCCCGGGGGGACAAGGCACAGATACGCAGTATTTT | CASSPGGQGTDTQYF